The rows below give T cell receptor beta chains drawn from one sample of a study of blood T cell repertoires in COVID-19. Assay used: immunoSEQ multiplex PCR; TCRdb lists only in-frame clones, some missing. The data show tens of thousands of clones, around nine tenths seen once. The sequenced material came from peripheral blood. The receptors shown here come from an older man with active or convalescent COVID-19. The CDR3 runs from the conserved cysteine through the conserved F or W. Fields, in order: clone size, J gene, D gene, V gene, CDR3 protein, CDR3 DNA. D genes are given only for firm matches. The size entry is marked missing in some rows and otherwise reads once, few, many or a size class.

>NA|TRBJ2-1|TRBD2|TRBV20-1
CSASTSGGAFREQFF
TGCAGTGCTAGTACTAGCGGGGGGGCCTTCCGGGAGCAGTTCTTC
>NA|TRBJ2-5|TRBD2|TRBV5-3
CARSSRTSGRREETQYF
TGTGCCAGAAGCTCCAGGACTAGCGGGAGGAGGGAAGAGACCCAGTACTTC
>NA|TRBJ2-5|NA|TRBV3-1/TRBV3-2
CASSPGTPEETQYF
TGTGCCAGCAGTCCCGGGACTCCGGAAGAGACCCAGTACTTC
>once|TRBJ1-1|TRBD1|TRBV5-1
CASSSMTGWGAFF
TGCGCCAGCAGCTCGATGACAGGGTGGGGGGCTTTCTTT
>NA|TRBJ1-1|TRBD1|TRBV10-3
CAIRRQGASTEAFF
TGTGCCATCAGAAGACAGGGGGCGTCCACTGAAGCTTTCTTT
>NA|TRBJ2-1|TRBD1|TRBV7-3
CASSIDRDPYNEQFF
TGTGCCAGCAGCATCGACAGGGACCCCTACAATGAGCAGTTCTTC
>NA|TRBJ2-7|TRBD2|TRBV3-1/TRBV3-2
CASSLSGIGWYEQYF
TGTGCCAGCAGCCTGAGCGGGATAGGTTGGTACGAGCAGTACTTC
>once|TRBJ1-6|TRBD1|TRBV7-2
CASSSRQGYNSPLHF
TGTGCCAGCAGCTCCCGACAGGGGTATAATTCACCCCTCCACTTT
>NA|TRBJ2-7|TRBD2|TRBV5-1
CASSLGLAGIYEQYF
TGCGCCAGCAGCTTGGGACTAGCGGGGATCTACGAGCAGTACTTC
>NA|TRBJ1-1|NA|TRBV7-3
CASSLGGPEAFF
TGTGCCAGCAGCTTAGGAGGGCCGGAAGCTTTCTTT
>NA|TRBJ2-7|TRBD2|TRBV19
CASSIMSSGTYEQYF
TGTGCCAGTAGTATAATGTCTAGCGGGACCTACGAGCAGTACTTC
>NA|TRBJ1-4|NA|TRBV19
CASSTSTNEKLFF
TGTGCCAGTAGTACGTCAACTAATGAAAAACTGTTTTTT
>few|TRBJ1-3|NA|TRBV28
CASSLGGAGNTIYF
TGTGCCAGCAGTTTAGGGGGGGCCGGAAACACCATATATTTT